The 25 T cell receptor beta chains below all came from one sample that was sequenced in a study of circulating and synovial CD4+ cells in juvenile arthritis. Libraries were prepared by immunoSEQ multiplex PCR; TCRdb keeps only in-frame clonotypes and omits some of them. The sample has 15,000 to 20,000 clones, around 90% seen once; the top ten hold 0.7% to 0.95%. What was sequenced was CD4+ T cells from blood. The receptors come from a human donor with juvenile idiopathic arthritis.

The chain uses TRBV5-4 and TRBJ2-5; no definite D call. The V end was cut by 3 bases, the J end by 4 bases, with 13 bases between. The CDR3 length is 14 residues. Germline CDR1 is SGHNT and CDR2 is YYREEE (reference sequence). The CDR3 coding sequence is TGTGCCAGCAGCTCCCCACTCGCGGCAGAGACCCAGTACTTC. Amino acid sequence: CASSSPLAAETQYF.

The CDR3 DNA follows: TGTGCCAGCAGTACTGGGGGGGGGCGTATTGAAGCTTTCTTT. Amino acids: CASSTGGGRIEAFF. V gene TRBV5-4 combines with J gene TRBJ1-1; maybe TRBD1 (6 bases). The CDR3 loop spans 14 amino acids. Germline CDR1 SGHNT, CDR2 YYREEE (reference sequence). Trimming took off 5 bases at V and 7 bases at J, with 18 bases between the two ends.

The table lists this clone with a count of one. The chain employs TRBV7-2 and TRBJ2-5; weak D call: TRBD1 (5 bases). The J call may be faulty, since TRBJ2-7 better matches the DNA end. This CDR3 spans 14 amino acids. Germline V gene data show CDR1 as SGHTA and CDR2 as FQGNSA. Here the CDR3 DNA reads TGTGCCAGCAGCTGGGGCAGAGCCTCCTACGAGCAGTACTTC. Translated, it gives CASSWGRASYEQYF.

This clone came up once. The chain recombines TRBV7-2 with TRBJ2-7; D might be TRBD1 (5 bases). Trimming left V 5 bases short and J 7 bases short, with 18 bases between. Germline V gene lookup returns CDR1 SGHTA and CDR2 FQGNSA. This CDR3 region has 14 residues. CDR3 sequence: CASSRRTTLGEQYF. The CDR3 DNA sequence: TGTGCCAGCAGCAGACGGACAACCTTGGGGGAGCAGTACTTC.

The rearrangement uses TRBV13 and TRBJ2-1; possible D gene TRBD1, 5 bases. This CDR3 is 13 amino acids long. Trimming removed 1 base at V and 10 bases at J, with 11 bases between. The germline V gene has CDR1 PRHDT and CDR2 FYEKMQ (reference sequence). The CDR3 loop reads CASSLDRSGEQFF. Here the CDR3 DNA reads TGTGCCAGCAGCTTAGACAGGTCAGGGGAGCAGTTCTTC. The whole variable domain, remainder taken from reference TRBV13 and TRBJ2-1, is AAGVIQSPRHLIKEKRETATLKCYPIPRHDTVYWYQQGPGQDPQFLISFYEKMQSDKGSIPDRFSAQQFSDYHSELNMSSLELGDSALYFCASSLDRSGEQFFGPGTRLTVL.

The rearrangement uses TRBV14 and TRBJ2-1; possibly TRBD1 for D (6 bases). The CDR3 is made up of 16 amino acids. Germline-derived CDR1 and CDR2 are SGHDN and FVKESK. V lost 1 base, J lost 1 base, and 11 bases lay in between. The CDR3 reads CASSQVKGVSYNEQFF. CDR3 nucleotide sequence: TGTGCCAGCAGCCAAGTTAAGGGGGTTTCCTACAATGAGCAGTTCTTC.

The chain employs TRBV19 and TRBJ1-5, with D tentatively TRBD1 (5 bases). The V gene's germline CDR1 is LNHDA and CDR2 SQIVND (reference sequence). The V end lost 6 bases, the J end lost 3 bases, and 12 bases lay between the germline ends. The CDR3 spans 14 residues. CDR3 amino acids: CASRLGGANQPQHF. CDR3 in DNA: TGTGCCAGTAGGTTGGGAGGGGCCAATCAGCCCCAGCATTTT.

DNA for the CDR3: TGTGCCAGCAGTTTGAGGACAGGGGTCTACAATGAGCAGTTCTTC. It is translated as CASSLRTGVYNEQFF. The J gene is TRBJ2-1, the V gene TRBV27, with 9 bases fitting TRBD1. After removal of 3 bases from V and 3 bases from J, the junction contained 3 bases not matched to a gene. Germline loops: CDR1 MNHEY, CDR2 SMNVEV (reference sequence). The CDR3 runs to 15 residues.

The chain has TRBV27 and TRBJ2-7; the D gene is possibly TRBD1 (6 bases). V was clipped by 4 bases and J by 6 bases, with 16 bases between them. The CDR3 runs 14 residues. In germline, CDR1 is MNHEY, CDR2 SMNVEV (reference sequence). For the CDR3, the DNA is TGTGCCAGCAGTTCACAGGGTCCTACAGGCGAGCAGTACTTC. This translates into CASSSQGPTGEQYF.

As for this clone: Sequence at one end of the junction differs from germline and may be a read error. V usage is TRBV6-1 and J usage is TRBJ2-2; D perhaps matches TRBD1 (6 bases). The CDR3 contains 14 residues. The germline CDR1 and CDR2 sequences are MNHNS and SASEGT. The CDR3 DNA reads TGTGCCAGCAGTGAGCAGGGGTGGCACCGGGGAGCTGTTTTT. This encodes CASSEQGWHRGAVF.

The rearrangement uses TRBV5-1 and TRBJ1-1; D possibly corresponds to TRBD1 (5 bases). The CDR3 length is 15 residues. V gave up 0 bases and J gave up 4 bases, with 13 bases separating them. Germline CDR1 SGHRS, CDR2 YFSETQ. CDR3: CASSLAGVRGTEAFF. Written as DNA, the CDR3 is TGCGCCAGCAGCTTGGCGGGGGTTCGAGGCACTGAAGCTTTCTTT.

The chain recombines TRBV10-2 with TRBJ2-7; D is possibly TRBD2 (6 bases). V lost 10 bases and J lost 2, with 15 bases in between. CDR3 length equals 13 residues. Germline CDR1 and CDR2: WSHSY and SAAADI. CDR3 protein: CATSQVAAYEQYF. The CDR3 DNA reads as TGCGCCACCTCACAGGTAGCGGCCTACGAGCAGTACTTC.

The V gene is TRBV18, the J gene TRBJ2-3; a possible D gene is TRBD2 (6 bases). Trimming cost V 3 bases and J 4 bases, with 17 bases left between them. Germline V gene lookup returns CDR1 KGHSH and CDR2 LQKENI. This CDR3 is built from 16 residues. The CDR3 loop reads CASSPPAGSLPDTQYF. The CDR3 DNA sequence: TGTGCCAGCTCACCTCCGGCGGGATCTCTTCCAGATACGCAGTATTTT. Filled out from reference TRBV18 and TRBJ2-3, the complete variable domain reads NAGVMQNPRHLVRRRGQEARLRCSPMKGHSHVYWYRQLPEEGLKFMVYLQKENIIDESGMPKERFSAEFPKEGPSILRIQQVVRGDSAAYFCASSPPAGSLPDTQYFGPGTRLTVL.

This clone was seen once. No conserved phenylalanine or tryptophan ends this CDR3, so it is likely a read error. Because the CDR3's place on the DNA is in doubt, the DNA is left out and the CDR3 is given as listed by TCRdb. This chain uses TRBV3-2 with TRBJ1-1; the table's D call, TRBD1, has no DNA check behind it. TRBV3-2 is given as a pseudogene. Ends included, the CDR3 has 8 residues. The CDR3 region is CASKGPYL.

The chain couples TRBV5-1 to TRBJ2-5, with 7 nucleotides matching TRBD1. CDR3 size: 14 residues. With 4 bases clipped from V and 2 bases from J, the junction kept 5 bases outside the gene matches. Germline CDR1 is SGHRS and CDR2 is YFSETQ. The CDR3 reads CASSASTGQETQYF. CDR3 bases: TGCGCCAGCAGCGCCTCGACAGGGCAAGAGACCCAGTACTTC.

This sequence joins TRBV4-1 and TRBJ1-2, with a weak D call TRBD1 (5 bases). The CDR3 contains 11 residues. The germline V gene has CDR1 MGHRA and CDR2 YSYEKL. Trimming removed 6 bases at V and 3 bases at J, with 5 bases between. The CDR3 loop reads CASRGDYGYTF. The CDR3 coding sequence is TGCGCCAGCAGAGGGGACTATGGCTACACCTTC.

Points on this clone: Additional DNA sequences in this sample encode the identical CDR3. The rearrangement joins TRBV5-1 to TRBJ1-1; 8 bases are a match to TRBD1. The CDR3 spans 16 residues. Trimming at V came to 2 bases and at J to 4 bases, leaving 10 bases not matched to a gene. Germline CDR1 is SGHRS and CDR2 is YFSETQ. CDR3 nucleotide sequence: TGCGCCAGCAGCTTAGGACAGGGTGGTTTGAGCACTGAAGCTTTCTTT. Protein sequence: CASSLGQGGLSTEAFF.

V and J are TRBV19 and TRBJ1-5; 11 bases align to TRBD1. CDR3 length: 18 amino acids. V trimming: 5 bases; J trimming: 6 bases; junction bases outside the gene matches: 15. Germline values: CDR1 LNHDA, CDR2 SQIVND (reference sequence). The CDR3 sequence is CASSSRDRGKGLSQPQHF. In DNA, the CDR3 is TGTGCCAGTAGTTCCCGGGACAGGGGGAAGGGATTGAGTCAGCCCCAGCATTTT.

This chain uses TRBV2 with TRBJ2-1; 7 bases are shared with TRBD2. J lost 4 bases, V lost 6 bases, and 6 bases had no gene match. CDR3 length: 14 residues. Germline V gene lookup returns CDR1 SNHLY and CDR2 FYNNEI. CDR3 nucleotide sequence: TGTGCCAGCAGCGGGGGGATAACTTACAATGAGCAGTTCTTC. Translated: CASSGGITYNEQFF.

The chain employs TRBV19 and TRBJ2-7, with no clear D. This CDR3 spans 11 amino acids. Per the germline V gene, CDR1 is LNHDA and CDR2 is SQIVND (reference sequence). V gave up 7 bases and J gave up 5 bases, with 9 bases separating them. The CDR3: CASTNRDEQYF. The CDR3 coding sequence is TGTGCCAGTACCAACCGGGACGAGCAGTACTTC.

The chain uses TRBV11-2 and TRBJ2-5; 8 bases are shared with TRBD2. CDR1 is SGHAT, CDR2 FQNNGV, per germline. Losses at the gene ends were 1 base for V and 8 bases for J; bases not matched to a gene: 15. This CDR3 contains 17 residues. CDR3 nucleotides: TGTGCCAGCAGCTTAGCGGTTCTCGGTAGCGGGATTGGTACCCAGTACTTC. Encoded protein: CASSLAVLGSGIGTQYF.

The chain employs TRBV7-2 and TRBJ2-7; 12 bases fit TRBD2. Looked up from germline, CDR1 is SGHTA and CDR2 is FQGNSA. CDR3 length: 15 amino acids. V shed 3 bases and J 6 bases; nucleotides not matched to a gene: 6. In nucleotides, the CDR3 is TGTGCCAGCAGCTTGACTAGCGGGAGACCCCCCGAGCAGTACTTC. This gives the protein CASSLTSGRPPEQYF.

The chain combines TRBV6-6 with TRBJ1-2; D gene unclear. Looked up from germline, CDR1 is MNHNY and CDR2 is SVGAGI (reference sequence). Trimming shortened V by 2 bases and J by 2 bases, and 15 bases separated the two germline ends. This CDR3 is 16 amino acids long. CDR3 loop: CASSYLTSTANYGYTF. CDR3 nucleotide sequence: TGTGCCAGCAGTTACCTGACTTCGACCGCGAACTATGGCTACACCTTC.

This rearrangement joins TRBV5-4 to TRBJ1-2; 8 bases align to TRBD1. The CDR3 is 14 residues long. V dropped 5 bases and J dropped 4; count of bases not matched to a gene: 7. The germline gives CDR1 SGHNT, CDR2 YYREEE (reference sequence). Written as DNA, the CDR3 is TGTGCCAGCAGTTCGGACAGGGTCTTCTATGGCTACACCTTC. Protein sequence: CASSSDRVFYGYTF.

As DNA, the CDR3 is TGCAGCGTTGAGATAGGGGGCAAGGTCGGGGAGCTGTTTTTT. Translated: CSVEIGGKVGELFF. This chain joins TRBV29-1 and TRBJ2-2; TRBD1 matches at 7 bases. Trimming cost V 3 bases and J 7 bases; bases outside gene matches: 8. The CDR3 consists of 14 residues. CDR1 is SQVTM, CDR2 ANQGSEA, per germline.